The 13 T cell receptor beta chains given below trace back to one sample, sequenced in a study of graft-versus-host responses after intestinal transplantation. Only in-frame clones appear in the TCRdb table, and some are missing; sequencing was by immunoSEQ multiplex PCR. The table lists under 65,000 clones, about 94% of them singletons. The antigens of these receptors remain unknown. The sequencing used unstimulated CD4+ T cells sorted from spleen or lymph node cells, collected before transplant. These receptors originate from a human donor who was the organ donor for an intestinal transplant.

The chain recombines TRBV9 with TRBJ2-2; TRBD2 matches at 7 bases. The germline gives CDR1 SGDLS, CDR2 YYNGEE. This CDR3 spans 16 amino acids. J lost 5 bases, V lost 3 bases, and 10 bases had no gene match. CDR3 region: CASSGPLWGGTGELFF. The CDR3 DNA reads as TGTGCCAGCAGCGGTCCACTGTGGGGGGGGACCGGGGAGCTGTTTTTT.

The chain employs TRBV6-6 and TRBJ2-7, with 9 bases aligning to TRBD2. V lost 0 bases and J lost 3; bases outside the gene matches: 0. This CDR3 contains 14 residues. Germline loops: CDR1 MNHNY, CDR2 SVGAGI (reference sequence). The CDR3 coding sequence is TGTGCCAGCAGTTACTCTAGCGGGGGCTACGAGCAGTACTTC. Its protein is CASSYSSGGYEQYF.

This chain's CDR3 is CASSLSPGVETQYF. CDR3 nucleotide sequence: TGTGCCAGCAGCTTAAGTCCGGGGGTAGAGACCCAGTACTTC. V and J are TRBV7-3 and TRBJ2-5, with D possibly matching TRBD2 (6 bases). CDR3 size: 14 residues. CDR1 and CDR2 from the germline V gene are SGHTA and FQGTGA. V was cut by 1 base and J by 4 bases, with 10 bases left in between.

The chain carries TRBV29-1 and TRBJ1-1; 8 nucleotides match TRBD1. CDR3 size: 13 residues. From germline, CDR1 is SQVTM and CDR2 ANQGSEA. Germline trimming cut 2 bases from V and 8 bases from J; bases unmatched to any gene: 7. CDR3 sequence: CSVETGGFREAFF. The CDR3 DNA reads TGCAGCGTTGAAACAGGGGGTTTTCGGGAAGCTTTCTTT. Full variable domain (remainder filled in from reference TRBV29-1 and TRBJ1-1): SAVISQKPSRDICQRGTSLTIQCQVDSQVTMMFWYRQQPGQSLTLIATANQGSEATYESGFVIDKFPISRPNLTFSTLTVSNMSPEDSSIYLCSVETGGFREAFFGQGTRLTVV.

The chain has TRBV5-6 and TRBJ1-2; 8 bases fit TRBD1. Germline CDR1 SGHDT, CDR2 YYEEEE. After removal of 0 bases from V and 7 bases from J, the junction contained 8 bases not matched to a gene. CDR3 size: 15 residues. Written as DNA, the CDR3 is TGTGCCAGCAGCTTGGTGGGCCAGGGGGCAGGTGGCTACACCTTC. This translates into CASSLVGQGAGGYTF.

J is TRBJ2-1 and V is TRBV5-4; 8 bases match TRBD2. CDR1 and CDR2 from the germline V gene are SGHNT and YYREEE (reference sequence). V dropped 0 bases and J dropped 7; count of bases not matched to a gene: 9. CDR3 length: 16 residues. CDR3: CASSLAPGGAVNEQFF. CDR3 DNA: TGTGCCAGCAGCTTGGCGCCCGGGGGGGCAGTGAATGAGCAGTTCTTC.

CDR3 loop: CASSQVRGGGGKHSPLHF. CDR3 bases: TGCGCCAGCAGCCAAGTTAGGGGCGGGGGGGGAAAACATTCACCCCTCCACTTT. The chain employs TRBV4-3 and TRBJ1-6; D might be TRBD1 (5 bases). Trimming cost V 1 base and J 8 bases, with 21 bases left between them. This CDR3 comprises 18 residues. Per the germline V gene, CDR1 is LGHNA and CDR2 is YSLEER.

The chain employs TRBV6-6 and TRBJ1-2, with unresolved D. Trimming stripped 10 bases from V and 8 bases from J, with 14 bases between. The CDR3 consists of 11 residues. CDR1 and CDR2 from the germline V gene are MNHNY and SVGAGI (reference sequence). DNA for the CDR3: TGTGCCACCTCAGTGGGGTGGGGCTACACCTTC. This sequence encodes CATSVGWGYTF.

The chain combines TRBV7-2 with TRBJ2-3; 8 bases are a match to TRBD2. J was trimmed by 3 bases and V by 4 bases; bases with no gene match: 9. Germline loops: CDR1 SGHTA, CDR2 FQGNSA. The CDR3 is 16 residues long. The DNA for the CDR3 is TGTGCCAGCAGCTGGGAGCGGGGGATTGGGACAGATACGCAGTATTTT. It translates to CASSWERGIGTDTQYF.

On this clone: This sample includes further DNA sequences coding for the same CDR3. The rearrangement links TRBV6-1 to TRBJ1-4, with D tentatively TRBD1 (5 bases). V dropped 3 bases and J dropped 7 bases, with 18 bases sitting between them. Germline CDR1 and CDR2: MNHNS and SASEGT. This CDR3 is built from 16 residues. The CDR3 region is CASSEGRGGRLEKLFF. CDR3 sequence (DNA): TGTGCCAGCAGTGAGGGTCGGGGGGGTAGACTTGAAAAACTGTTTTTT.

This CDR3 reads CASSSTPERAGYTF. The CDR3 nucleotides read TGTGCCAGCAGTTCTACACCTGAGCGAGCCGGCTACACCTTC. V and J are TRBV27 and TRBJ1-2, with unresolved D. The CDR3 loop spans 14 amino acids. Per germline, CDR1 MNHEY and CDR2 SMNVEV (reference sequence). V was clipped by 4 bases and J by 8 bases, with 17 bases between them.

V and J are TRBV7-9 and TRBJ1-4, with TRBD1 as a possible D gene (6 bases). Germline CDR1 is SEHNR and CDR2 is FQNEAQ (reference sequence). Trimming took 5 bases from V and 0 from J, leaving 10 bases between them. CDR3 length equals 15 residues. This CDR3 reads CASSLQGPTNEKLFF. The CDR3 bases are TGTGCCAGCAGCCTACAGGGCCCAACTAATGAAAAACTGTTTTTT.

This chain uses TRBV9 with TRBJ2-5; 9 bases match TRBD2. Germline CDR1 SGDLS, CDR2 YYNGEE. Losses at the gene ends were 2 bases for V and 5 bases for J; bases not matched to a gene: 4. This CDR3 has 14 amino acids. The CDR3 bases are TGTGCCAGCAGCGTGAGCGGGGGGCGTGAGACCCAGTACTTC. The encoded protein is CASSVSGGRETQYF.